One sample yielded the 7 T cell receptor beta chains listed below, sequenced in a study of cytomegalovirus exposure and HLA in healthy donors. PCR was performed using 60 Vbeta and 13 Jbeta primers. Produced via immunoSEQ multiplex PCR; TCRdb's table is partial and in-frame only. The data contain approximately 120,000 clones, 78% of them singletons. Sequenced material: PBMCs. Source of these receptors: a man aged 25-40 years in good health and CMV-seropositive.

There are a few counts of this clone. CDR3 DNA sequence: TGTGCCAGTAGTCCCCAAGGCGGGAGTTTCCTTGGGGCTTTCTTT. It is translated as CASSPQGGSFLGAFF. The chain recombines TRBV19 with TRBJ1-1; D unresolved. Per germline, CDR1 LNHDA and CDR2 SQIVND (reference sequence). The germline V and J ends were trimmed by 5 bases and 11 bases, with 24 bases remaining between them. CDR3 size: 15 residues.

The CDR3 protein is CATSRGGSVTGELFF. The CDR3 nucleotides are TGTGCCACATCCCGGGGGGGGAGCGTTACCGGGGAGCTGTTTTTT. The chain is built from TRBV11-3 and TRBJ2-2; 8 bases agree with TRBD2. With 10 bases clipped from V and 5 bases from J, the junction kept 12 bases outside the gene matches. CDR1 is SGHNT and CDR2 is YENEEA in the germline V gene. This CDR3 has 15 amino acids.

The chain uses TRBV28 and TRBJ2-2; D uncertain. CDR1 and CDR2 (germline): MDHEN, SYDVKM. The CDR3 loop spans 11 amino acids. V gave up 8 bases and J gave up 5 bases, with 6 bases separating them. The CDR3 sequence is CASGRTGELFF. CDR3 DNA sequence: TGTGCCAGCGGTCGGACCGGGGAGCTGTTTTTT.

The CDR3 spells CASTPTSGSYEQYF. The CDR3 bases are TGTGCCAGCACCCCTACTAGCGGGAGCTACGAGCAGTACTTC. The rearrangement links TRBV7-8 to TRBJ2-7; 11 positions match TRBD2. The V gene end was trimmed by 7 bases and the J gene end by 3 bases; junction bases not matched to a gene: 5. The CDR3 has 14 amino acids. Germline CDR1 SGHVS, CDR2 FQNEAQ.

The chain joins TRBV4-2 to TRBJ2-6; D is undetermined. The V gene's germline CDR1 is LGHNA and CDR2 YNFKEQ. The CDR3 is 16 residues long. Trimming cost V 0 bases and J 3 bases, with 9 bases left between them. CDR3 sequence reads: CASSQDTRHGANVLTF. CDR3 DNA: TGTGCCAGCAGCCAAGATACCAGGCATGGGGCCAACGTCCTGACTTTC.

This chain uses TRBV7-8 with TRBJ1-5; 7 bases align to TRBD1. This CDR3 region has 15 residues. Germline V CDR1 and CDR2: SGHVS, FQNEAQ. Trimming at V came to 5 bases and at J to 7 bases, leaving 11 bases not matched to a gene. DNA of the CDR3: TGTGCCAGCAGCCCCTCGACAGGGTTTAGCCAGCCCCAGCATTTT. Its translation: CASSPSTGFSQPQHF.

The genes are TRBV15 and TRBJ2-2; D is perhaps TRBD2 (5 bases). Germline CDR1 LNHNV, CDR2 YYDKDF (reference sequence). The CDR3 has 13 residues. The V end was cut by 5 bases, the J end by 7 bases, with 11 bases between. The CDR3 here is CATSGSSIGELFF. The CDR3 DNA reads as TGTGCCACCAGCGGGAGTTCTATCGGGGAGCTGTTTTTT.